The 29 T cell receptor beta chains listed next were all sequenced from one sample in a study of cytomegalovirus exposure and HLA in healthy donors. Amplification used 60 Vbeta primers and 13 Jbeta primers. Clones were sequenced by immunoSEQ multiplex PCR, and TCRdb holds only the in-frame ones, with some missing. The sample records 150,000 to 200,000 clones, more than 9.5% being singletons. The specimen sequenced was PBMCs. The receptors originated from a man aged 45-65 years in good health and CMV-seropositive.

In this sample, this clone turned up a few times. The V gene is TRBV2, the J gene TRBJ2-1; D may be TRBD1 (6 bases). The CDR3 covers 13 residues. Looked up from germline, CDR1 is SNHLY and CDR2 is FYNNEI. V lost 5 bases and J 10 bases, leaving 15 bases between the germline ends. As DNA, the CDR3 is TGTGCCAGCAGTCTCGACAGGAGTAAGGAGCAGTTCTTC. It yields the protein CASSLDRSKEQFF.

This chain connects TRBV7-2 to TRBJ2-5; possibly TRBD2 for D (6 bases). This CDR3 region has 15 residues. Germline lookup yields CDR1 SGHTA and CDR2 FQGNSA. Trimming removed 7 bases at V and 2 bases at J, with 17 bases between. As DNA, the CDR3 is TGTGCCAGCACCCCGAATGTAGGGAGGCAAGAGACCCAGTACTTC. As protein: CASTPNVGRQETQYF.

The chain has TRBV7-8 and TRBJ1-3; 7 nucleotides align to TRBD1. Trimming took 3 bases from V and 8 from J; bases not matched to a gene: 4. This CDR3 comprises 13 residues. Germline CDR1 SGHVS, CDR2 FQNEAQ. CDR3: CASSFTGVHTIYF. The CDR3 region has the DNA TGTGCCAGCAGCTTTACAGGGGTTCACACCATATATTTT.

V usage is TRBV4-3 and J usage is TRBJ2-3; maybe TRBD2 (5 bases). Germline CDR1 is LGHNA and CDR2 is YSLEER. This CDR3 region has 14 residues. The V gene lost 2 bases and the J gene lost 6 bases, with 12 bases spanning the gap. As DNA, the CDR3 is TGCGCCAGCAGCCAACGGGGTCCCAGCGATACGCAGTATTTT. This translates into CASSQRGPSDTQYF.

Only a few counts were recorded for this clone. J is TRBJ1-4 and V is TRBV6-6; weak D call: TRBD1 (6 bases). Looked up from germline, CDR1 is MNHNY and CDR2 is SVGAGI (reference sequence). V was trimmed by 6 bases and J by 3 bases, leaving 17 bases between them. This CDR3 has 16 residues. The CDR3 region is CASRAQQGRANEKLFF. Written as DNA, the CDR3 is TGTGCCAGCAGGGCGCAACAGGGCAGAGCTAATGAAAAACTGTTTTTT.

Only a few counts were recorded for this clone. This chain connects TRBV10-3 to TRBJ2-5; D possibly corresponds to TRBD1 (6 bases). CDR3 size: 12 residues. V lost 4 bases and J 5 bases, leaving 8 bases between the germline ends. Germline V gene lookup returns CDR1 ENHRY and CDR2 SYGVKD. The CDR3 coding sequence is TGTGCCATCAGTGTGCAGGGGGAGACCCAGTACTTC. Its translation is CAISVQGETQYF.

J is TRBJ1-6 and V is TRBV4-2; TRBD1 agrees at 8 bases. This CDR3 has 20 amino acids. V gave up 0 bases and J gave up 5 bases; unmatched junction bases: 15. Germline V gives CDR1 LGHNA, CDR2 YNFKEQ. Written as DNA, the CDR3 is TGTGCCAGCAGCCAAGACCGACCCTATTCACAGGGGGAGGATAATTCACCCCTCCACTTT. Translation gives CASSQDRPYSQGEDNSPLHF.

The rearrangement joins TRBV4-3 to TRBJ1-2; tentative D call: TRBD1 (6 bases). CDR1 is LGHNA and CDR2 is YSLEER in the germline V gene. V lost 4 bases and J 7 bases, leaving 13 bases between the germline ends. This CDR3 region has 13 residues. CDR3 sequence: CASSRVGTSGYTF. The CDR3 DNA is TGCGCCAGCAGCCGAGTCGGGACATCTGGCTACACCTTC.

This rearrangement joins TRBV5-1 to TRBJ2-5; TRBD2 matches at 16 bases. Germline CDR1 and CDR2: SGHRS and YFSETQ. The J segment lost 4 bases and the V segment lost 4 bases, leaving 4 bases of the junction unmatched. This CDR3 region has 16 residues. The CDR3 region is CASSPGTSGGGETQYF. CDR3 in DNA: TGCGCCAGCAGCCCTGGGACTAGCGGGGGGGGAGAGACCCAGTACTTC.

This chain uses TRBV7-2 with TRBJ1-1; D is uncertain. The CDR3 is made up of 11 amino acids. CDR1 is SGHTA and CDR2 is FQGNSA in the germline V gene. V lost 5 bases, J lost 3 bases, and 4 bases lay in between. CDR3 bases: TGTGCCAGCAGCCTTTACACTGAAGCTTTCTTT. Translation gives CASSLYTEAFF.

The chain recombines TRBV15 with TRBJ1-1, with D maybe TRBD1 (5 bases). The length of the CDR3 is 13 residues. Looked up from germline, CDR1 is LNHNV and CDR2 is YYDKDF (reference sequence). V lost 3 bases to trimming and J lost 4 bases, with 9 bases between them. The DNA for the CDR3 is TGTGCCACCAGCAGTGAAGGGGCCACTGAAGCTTTCTTT. It is translated as CATSSEGATEAFF. The variable domain in full, completed from reference TRBV15 and TRBJ1-1, reads DAMVIQNPRYQVTQFGKPVTLSCSQTLNHNVMYWYQQKSSQAPKLLFHYYDKDFNNEADTPDNFQSRRPNTSFCFLDIRSPGLGDTAMYLCATSSEGATEAFFGQGTRLTVV.

The chain is built from TRBV11-3 and TRBJ2-7; 8 nucleotides line up with TRBD2. This CDR3 is 15 amino acids long. CDR1 SGHNT and CDR2 YENEEA come from the germline V gene. V gave up 4 bases and J gave up 2 bases; unmatched junction bases: 7. This chain's CDR3 is CASSSLGAGAYEQYF. CDR3 nucleotide sequence: TGTGCCAGCAGCTCCCTAGGAGCGGGGGCCTACGAGCAGTACTTC.

This clone was detected a few times. The V and J genes are TRBV30 and TRBJ2-3, with 7 positions matching TRBD1. The CDR3 contains 14 residues. Germline loops: CDR1 GTSNPN, CDR2 SVGIG (reference sequence). The junction had 10 bases not matched to a gene; V was cut back by 4 bases and J by 6 bases. The CDR3 coding sequence is TGTGCCTGGATGGTCAAGGGGGCCACGGATACGCAGTATTTT. Its protein product is CAWMVKGATDTQYF. The full variable domain, its missing parts supplied by reference TRBV30 and TRBJ2-3, is SQTIHQWPATLVQPVGSPLSLECTVEGTSNPNLYWYRQAAGRGLQLLFYSVGIGQISSEVPQNLSASRPQDRQFILSSKKLLLSDSGFYLCAWMVKGATDTQYFGPGTRLTVL.

CDR3 bases: TGTGCCAGCAGTTTCCGACTAGCGGGGGCGGGGGAGACCCAGTACTTC. This sequence encodes CASSFRLAGAGETQYF. J is TRBJ2-5 and V is TRBV5-6; 12 bases align to TRBD2. V was clipped by 5 bases and J by 5 bases; unmatched bases: 10. Germline V gene data show CDR1 as SGHDT and CDR2 as YYEEEE. The CDR3 is 16 residues long.

CDR3 loop: CASRDRAFNTDTQYF. The CDR3 DNA sequence: TGTGCCAGCAGAGACAGAGCCTTTAACACAGATACGCAGTATTTT. The rearrangement joins TRBV6-5 to TRBJ2-3, with D possibly being TRBD1 (5 bases). Deletions cut 6 bases from V and 2 bases from J, with 15 bases between. CDR1 MNHEY and CDR2 SVGAGI come from the germline V gene. The CDR3 spans 15 residues.

This clone has more than one count but fewer than ten. The chain has TRBV15 and TRBJ2-2, with 10 bases lining up with TRBD1. The V gene end was trimmed by 1 base and the J gene end by 2 bases; junction bases not matched to a gene: 1. Germline V gene lookup returns CDR1 LNHNV and CDR2 YYDKDF (reference sequence). The CDR3 has 16 residues. CDR3 protein: CATSRGDRGNTGELFF. The CDR3 DNA sequence: TGTGCCACCAGCAGAGGGGACAGGGGAAACACCGGGGAGCTGTTTTTT.

This clone was picked up a small number of times. The rearrangement uses TRBV4-3 and TRBJ1-4; possible D gene TRBD1, 6 bases. The germline V gene has CDR1 LGHNA and CDR2 YSLEER. The CDR3 is 18 residues long. Trimming stripped 4 bases from V and 4 bases from J, with 22 bases between. In DNA, the CDR3 is TGCGCCAGCAGCCCGAGTCCCCCTGGGGGCAGCTTTAATGAAAAACTGTTTTTT. It translates to CASSPSPPGGSFNEKLFF.

This clone turned up a few times. The chain has TRBV4-3 and TRBJ1-2; D is uncertain. Deletions cut 0 bases from V and 2 bases from J, with 10 bases between. This CDR3 has 15 residues. Germline CDR1 reads LGHNA; CDR2 reads YSLEER. This CDR3 reads CASSQDAGVNYGYTF. CDR3 bases: TGCGCCAGCAGCCAAGATGCGGGCGTGAACTATGGCTACACCTTC.

A remark on this clone: One end of the junction varies from germline; a read error may be responsible. The chain is built from TRBV4-3 and TRBJ1-1; tentative D call: TRBD1 (6 bases). From germline, CDR1 is LGHNA and CDR2 YSLEER. This CDR3 has 14 residues. CDR3 residues: CASSEDRFVLEAFF. DNA of the CDR3: TGCGCCAGCAGCGAAGACAGGTTTGTACTGGAAGCTTTCTTT.

A few counts support this clone. The chain couples TRBV5-1 to TRBJ1-2; no clear D. Per the germline V gene, CDR1 is SGHRS and CDR2 is YFSETQ. The length of the CDR3 is 16 residues. V lost 0 bases and J 3 bases, leaving 15 bases between the germline ends. This CDR3 is CASSLDSRVLYYGYTF. CDR3 nucleotides: TGCGCCAGCAGCTTGGATTCGAGGGTACTATACTATGGCTACACCTTC. The entire variable domain, with the rest obtained from reference TRBV5-1 and TRBJ1-2, is as follows: KAGVTQTPRYLIKTRGQQVTLSCSPISGHRSVSWYQQTPGQGLQFLFEYFSETQRNKGNFPGRFSGRQFSNSRSEMNVSTLELGDSALYLCASSLDSRVLYYGYTFGSGTRLTVV.

This clone has just a few counts. This chain uses TRBV19 with TRBJ2-2, with a weak D call TRBD2 (6 bases). CDR1 and CDR2 from the germline V gene are LNHDA and SQIVND (reference sequence). Trimming left V 1 base short and J 5 bases short, with 11 bases between. This CDR3 comprises 15 residues. Written as DNA, the CDR3 is TGTGCCAGTAGTATAGGCGGGGTTGGGACCGGGGAGCTGTTTTTT. Its protein product is CASSIGGVGTGELFF.

This clone has only a few counts. The chain joins TRBV9 to TRBJ1-1; tentatively, D is TRBD1 (6 bases). Germline assignment: CDR1 SGDLS and CDR2 YYNGEE. Between the trimmed V and J ends, which lost 2 bases and 0 bases, there was a span of 11 bases. The CDR3 runs 15 residues. The CDR3 here is CASSVGDTLNTEAFF. The DNA for the CDR3 is TGTGCCAGCAGCGTGGGGGACACCTTGAACACTGAAGCTTTCTTT.

CDR3 residues: CASSLLAGAYNEQFF. DNA for the CDR3: TGTGCCAGCAGTCTCCTAGCGGGGGCCTACAATGAGCAGTTCTTC. This sequence joins TRBV2 and TRBJ2-1, with TRBD2 matching 10 bases. The V and J ends lost 5 bases and 2 bases, in that order; junction bases with no gene match: 3. This CDR3 has 15 residues. Germline values: CDR1 SNHLY, CDR2 FYNNEI.

This clone was observed a few times. This rearrangement joins TRBV11-3 to TRBJ2-7, with 9 bases that match TRBD1. The ends lost 5 bases at V and 5 bases at J; junction bases unmatched: 7. The V gene's germline CDR1 is SGHNT and CDR2 YENEEA. The CDR3 totals 14 residues. The CDR3 loop reads CASSRRDREDEQYF. The DNA for the CDR3 is TGTGCCAGCAGCCGAAGGGACAGGGAGGACGAGCAGTACTTC.

This clone was seen only once. The chain has TRBV7-9 and TRBJ2-3, with TRBD2 matching over 11 bases. V lost 5 bases and J lost 2; bases outside the gene matches: 6. Germline V gene data show CDR1 as SEHNR and CDR2 as FQNEAQ (reference sequence). The CDR3 covers 16 residues. The CDR3 nucleotides are TGTGCCAGCAGCCTACTAGCGGGGGCCTTCACAGATACGCAGTATTTT. Amino acids: CASSLLAGAFTDTQYF.

This chain uses TRBV6-5 with TRBJ1-1; the D gene is possibly TRBD1 (6 bases). The germline gives CDR1 MNHEY, CDR2 SVGAGI. The V gene lost 3 bases and the J gene lost 6 bases, with 11 bases spanning the gap. The CDR3 loop spans 13 amino acids. DNA of the CDR3: TGTGCCAGCAGTTATGCTGGGGGCGCTGAAGCTTTCTTT. It specifies CASSYAGGAEAFF.

This clone was seen more than once but under ten times. This chain joins TRBV5-6 and TRBJ2-4, with 10 nucleotides matching TRBD2. Germline CDR1 is SGHDT and CDR2 is YYEEEE. With 1 base clipped from V and 4 bases from J, the junction kept 5 bases outside the gene matches. The CDR3 extends over 16 amino acids. This CDR3 is CASSLRSSGGKNIQYF. In nucleotides, the CDR3 is TGTGCCAGCAGCTTGAGATCTAGCGGGGGTAAAAACATTCAGTACTTC.

The rearrangement uses TRBV25-1 and TRBJ2-5; 16 bases match TRBD2. CDR1 is MGHDK and CDR2 is SYGVNS in the germline V gene. Trimming cost V 6 bases and J 3 bases; bases outside gene matches: 1. The CDR3 runs 15 residues. As DNA, the CDR3 is TGTGCCAGCAGAGGGACTAGCGGGGGGGAAGAGACCCAGTACTTC. The encoded protein is CASRGTSGGEETQYF.

This clone has just a few counts. Other DNA sequences of this sample code for an identical CDR3. V and J are TRBV9 and TRBJ2-2; D remains ambiguous. Germline-derived CDR1 and CDR2 are SGDLS and YYNGEE. V lost 1 base, J lost 5 bases, and 3 bases lay in between. There are 12 residues in the CDR3. The CDR3, as DNA: TGTGCCAGCAGCGTATTAACCGGGGAGCTGTTTTTT. The encoded protein is CASSVLTGELFF.